The rows below give T cell receptor beta chains drawn from one sample of a study of cytomegalovirus exposure and HLA in healthy donors. Sequencing used immunoSEQ multiplex PCR; TCRdb keeps in-frame clones, though not all of them. The sample shows 150,000 to 200,000 clones, 65% to 85% of them seen only once. The sample comprised PBMCs. Receptors originate from a man between 18 and 35 years old in good health and CMV-seronegative. The CDR3 runs from the conserved cysteine through the conserved F or W. A D gene is named only where the DNA matches it firmly. Clone size, where shown, is once, few, many, or a class for clones that have expanded.

NA | TRBJ2-7 | NA | TRBV25-1 | CASFDRSSYEQYF | TGTGCCAGCTTTGACAGGTCCTCCTACGAGCAGTACTTC
TRBD2 | TRBJ2-4 | NA | TRBV4-1 | CASSEPGTSKSKNIQYF | TGCGCCAGCAGCGAACCAGGGACTAGCAAAAGCAAAAACATTCAGTACTTC
TRBD1 | TRBJ2-7 | NA | TRBV7-9 | CASSSRTGSYEQYF | TGTGCCAGCAGCTCCCGGACAGGGTCCTACGAGCAGTACTTC
TRBD1 | TRBJ1-1 | NA | TRBV23-1 | CASSQIRRTGGRTEAFF | TGCGCCAGCAGTCAAATACGGCGGACAGGAGGGAGGACTGAAGCTTTCTTT
NA | TRBJ2-7 | few | TRBV6-5 | CASWDSQVYEQYF | TGTGCCAGTTGGGACTCCCAAGTCTACGAGCAGTACTTC
TRBD1 | TRBJ2-7 | once | TRBV4-3 | CASSQDSTGGNYEQYF | TGCGCCAGCAGCCAAGATTCGACAGGGGGTAACTACGAGCAGTACTTC
NA | TRBJ2-7 | NA | TRBV11-2 | CASSLDRSGLSYEQYF | TGTGCCAGCAGCTTAGATCGGTCAGGGCTAAGCTACGAGCAGTACTTC
TRBD1 | TRBJ1-1 | NA | TRBV9 | CASSAGQMNTEAFF | TGTGCCAGCAGCGCGGGACAGATGAACACTGAAGCTTTCTTT
TRBD2 | TRBJ2-4 | NA | TRBV11-2 | CASSLSGVRNIQYF | TGTGCCAGCAGCTTAAGCGGGGTCAGAAACATTCAGTACTTC
NA | TRBJ2-7 | few | TRBV5-1 | CASSSQSMIYYEQYF | TGCGCCAGCAGCTCACAGAGTATGATTTACTACGAGCAGTACTTC
NA | TRBJ2-7 | NA | TRBV29-1 | CSVGERARVGEQYF | TGCAGCGTTGGTGAGAGAGCCAGGGTGGGAGAGCAGTACTTC
NA | TRBJ1-2 | NA | TRBV5-1 | CASSLRTAYGYTF | TGCGCCAGCAGCTTAAGGACAGCTTATGGCTACACCTTC
TRBD1 | TRBJ2-7 | NA | TRBV29-1 | CSVENLGTGNYEQYF | TGCAGCGTTGAAAATCTCGGGACAGGGAACTACGAGCAGTACTTC
NA | TRBJ2-1 | few | TRBV5-1 | CASSLYRQVNEQFF | TGCGCCAGCAGCTTGTACCGACAGGTCAATGAGCAGTTCTTC
NA | TRBJ2-5 | NA | TRBV7-8 | CASSSPGGAYETQYF | TGTGCCAGCAGCTCCCCCGGGGGTGCGTATGAGACCCAGTACTTC
TRBD1 | TRBJ2-7 | NA | TRBV13 | CASSDRDHEQYF | TGTGCCAGCAGCGACAGGGACCACGAGCAGTACTTC
NA | TRBJ2-1 | once | TRBV9 | CASSVWSGSSYNEQFF | TGTGCCAGCAGCGTGTGGTCCGGGAGCTCCTACAATGAGCAGTTCTTC
TRBD2 | TRBJ2-3 | NA | TRBV7-2 | CASSLDLAGATDTQYF | TGTGCCAGCAGCTTAGACCTAGCGGGGGCCACAGATACGCAGTATTTT
NA | TRBJ2-2 | NA | TRBV7-9 | CASSSQVGAGELFF | TGTGCCAGCAGCTCTCAGGTGGGCGCCGGGGAGCTGTTTTTT
NA | TRBJ1-5 | NA | TRBV30 | CAWSERGGQPQHF | TGTGCCTGGAGCGAGAGGGGGGGTCAGCCCCAGCATTTT
NA | TRBJ1-1 | NA | TRBV28 | CASSLGAGFTEAFF | TGTGCCAGCAGCCTAGGGGCAGGTTTCACTGAAGCTTTCTTT
NA | TRBJ1-2 | once | TRBV7-9 | CASSPGSVGYTF | TGTGCCAGCAGCCCCGGGTCGGTTGGCTACACCTTC
NA | TRBJ2-1 | NA | TRBV5-5 | CASRRGTYNEQFF | TGTGCCAGCAGGAGAGGGACCTACAATGAGCAGTTCTTC
TRBD2 | TRBJ2-7 | NA | TRBV19 | CASQRGLADGYEQYF | TGTGCCAGCCAACGTGGACTAGCGGATGGCTACGAGCAGTACTTC
NA | TRBJ2-7 | NA | TRBV18 | CASSPPVDTYEQYF | TGTGCCAGCTCACCACCGGTGGACACCTACGAGCAGTACTTC
TRBD2 | TRBJ2-1 | NA | TRBV5-8 | CASSFGVAGVAYNEQFF | TGTGCCAGCAGCTTTGGAGTAGCGGGAGTGGCTTACAATGAGCAGTTCTTC
TRBD1 | TRBJ2-3 | NA | TRBV6-4 | CASSGTGGATDTQYF | TGTGCCAGCAGTGGAACAGGGGGCGCGACAGATACGCAGTATTTT
NA | TRBJ2-5 | NA | TRBV7-6 | CASSPVAGILETQYF | TGTGCCAGCAGCCCCGTGGCGGGAATTCTGGAGACCCAGTACTTC
TRBD1 | TRBJ2-2 | NA | TRBV28 | CASSGDRANTGELFF | TGTGCCAGCTCAGGGGACAGGGCGAACACCGGGGAGCTGTTTTTT
NA | TRBJ2-1 | NA | TRBV29-1 | CSVARRLGGSYNEQFF | TGCAGCGTGGCAAGGCGCTTAGGAGGTTCCTACAATGAGCAGTTCTTC
TRBD2 | TRBJ2-7 | NA | TRBV4-1 | CASSQDRVVRGGYEQYF | TGCGCCAGCAGCCAAGATAGGGTGGTGCGGGGGGGCTACGAGCAGTACTTC
TRBD2 | TRBJ2-3 | NA | TRBV4-3 | CASSQDRLARGATDTQYF | TGCGCCAGCAGCCAAGACCGACTAGCAAGGGGAGCTACAGATACGCAGTATTTT
NA | TRBJ1-2 | NA | TRBV6-1 | CASRTRVDYGYTF | TGTGCCAGCAGAACTAGAGTTGACTATGGCTACACCTTC
TRBD2 | TRBJ2-2 | NA | TRBV28 | CASSLYTIAGGGSGELFF | TGTGCCAGCAGTTTATACACGATAGCGGGAGGGGGGTCCGGGGAGCTGTTTTTT
NA | TRBJ2-3 | NA | TRBV4-2 | CASSQDQVGLSTDTQYF | TGTGCCAGCAGCCAAGATCAAGTGGGACTTAGCACAGATACGCAGTATTTT
TRBD1 | TRBJ1-5 | NA | TRBV19 | CASRRRPDREERNQPQHF | TGTGCCAGTAGGCGGCGCCCGGACAGGGAGGAAAGGAATCAGCCCCAGCATTTT
TRBD1 | TRBJ1-1 | NA | TRBV28 | CASSPTTRDRVAEAFF | TGTGCCAGCAGCCCAACCACCCGGGACAGGGTAGCTGAAGCTTTCTTT
NA | TRBJ2-1 | NA | TRBV2 | CASSPILRIYNEQFF | TGTGCCAGCAGTCCGATCCTGAGGATCTACAATGAGCAGTTCTTC
NA | TRBJ2-3 | NA | TRBV7-2 | CASSSPIPGLVTDTQYF | TGTGCCAGCAGCTCCCCTATCCCGGGACTTGTCACAGATACGCAGTATTTT